The rows below give T cell receptor beta chains drawn from one sample of a study of spatial heterogeneity in lung cancer. TCRdb itself ran the 5' RACE reads through MiXCR, one entry per CDR3 protein. The sample yields 18,000 or so distinct CDR3 sequences, more than 5.5% seen once. The specimen comprised lung tumor tissue, sampled at surgery. The receptors were sampled from a female donor with early-stage non-small cell lung cancer. Both conserved end residues are trimmed from each CDR3.

TRBJ2-5 | TRBV19 | ASSRSLAETQY
TRBJ2-2 | TRBV5-6 | ASSLPGANTGELF
TRBJ2-5 | TRBV7-9 | ASSRGGKETQY
TRBJ2-3 | TRBV7-3 | ASSRTGTDTQY
TRBJ2-3 | TRBV3-2 | ASSHRGQGATDTQY
TRBJ2-7 | TRBV21-1 | ASSSPGQGEQY
TRBJ2-7 | TRBV3-1 | ASSQDGTRREQY
TRBJ1-5 | TRBV10-3 | ASQGGSNQPQH
TRBJ2-7 | TRBV20-1 | SAYRDSSYEQY
TRBJ2-7 | TRBV28 | ASSKGGPAYEQY
TRBJ2-3 | TRBV20-1 | SARDGGLDTQY
TRBJ1-1 | TRBV5-6 | ASSPITGDIVGTEAF
TRBJ1-4 | TRBV9 | ASSPGGTSSEKLF
TRBJ1-5 | TRBV2 | ASSDSWGRAENQPQH
TRBJ2-1 | TRBV7-8 | ASSPGLAPYNEQF
TRBJ2-1 | TRBV28 | ASSLRGGVEQF
TRBJ1-5 | TRBV12-3/TRBV12-4 | ASSFSGAGGNQPQH
TRBJ2-2 | TRBV29-1 | SVEDDKGGELF
TRBJ1-1 | TRBV6-5 | ASSYGGRGLNTEAF
TRBJ1-5 | TRBV3-1 | ASSRQGNQPQH
TRBJ2-3 | TRBV19 | ASSMTGISRADTQY
TRBJ1-1 | TRBV3-1 | ASSQGAWGTEAF
TRBJ1-3 | TRBV7-2 | ASSSRAGSGNTIY
TRBJ2-6 | TRBV11-2 | ASSRSGTGFGVLT
TRBJ1-3 | TRBV4-3 | ASSHDRGIFSGNTIY
TRBJ2-4 | TRBV7-2 | ASSDTELAKNIQY
TRBJ2-5 | TRBV7-2 | ASSRRDRQETQY
TRBJ1-2 | TRBV5-1 | ASSPKAGLENGYT
TRBJ2-7 | TRBV6-2/TRBV6-3 | ASSFFNGRDTYEQY
TRBJ1-2 | TRBV12-3/TRBV12-4 | ASSYPGQGERGYT
TRBJ2-4 | TRBV20-1 | SAIKRGLGNIQY
TRBJ1-1 | TRBV28 | ASSFPRNPERSWNTEAF
TRBJ1-2 | TRBV7-9 | ASSTDRTGGFENYGYT
TRBJ2-1 | TRBV11-3 | ASSLESGQGVQF
TRBJ2-2 | TRBV6-5 | ASTTDRRPHTGELF
TRBJ2-3 | TRBV9 | ASSVVSGDTQY
TRBJ2-1 | TRBV20-1 | SARDLGEQF
TRBJ2-3 | TRBV6-1 | ASSAGQGTDTQY
TRBJ2-5 | TRBV20-1 | SARDGGLETQY
TRBJ2-7 | TRBV29-1 | SVTGGIDEQY
TRBJ2-7 | TRBV6-5 | ASSYTGLAGGGEQY
TRBJ1-5 | TRBV6-2/TRBV6-3 | ASSYSRPLGQGASNQPQH